This T cell receptor (beta chain) stems from a study of response to subunit inactivated influenza vaccine. General study results and limits: Seasonal influenza vaccination, on each occasion, was suggested by the authors to recruit few new T cells.

TCRdb reprocessed the RT-PCR reads via MiXCR and lists one record per CDR3 protein. The sample has fewer than 550,000 distinct CDR3 sequences, around 25% seen once. In germline, CDR1 is LGHDT, CDR2 YNNKEL (reference sequence). CDR3 size: 14 residues. The V gene lost 1 base and the J gene lost 4 bases, with 10 bases spanning the gap. The table lists this clonotype with a few counts. No antigen is known for it. This specimen consisted of CD4+ T cells sorted from PBMCs, obtained more than 4 days after vaccination. J is TRBJ1-1 and V is TRBV3-1; D may be TRBD1 (5 bases). The clonotype originates from a man over 45 who received an inactivated influenza vaccine. The DNA of the CDR3 is TGTGCCAGCAGCCAAGGGTGGGGGAGCACTGAAGCTTTCTTT. Translated: CASSQGWGSTEAFF. Combining the CDR3 with reference TRBV3-1 and TRBJ1-1 gives the whole variable domain DTAVSQTPKYLVTQMGNDKSIKCEQNLGHDTMYWYKQDSKKFLKIMFSYNNKELIINETVPNRFSPKSPDKAHLNLHINSLELGDSAVYFCASSQGWGSTEAFFGQGTRLTVV.